The clone carrying this T cell receptor beta chain was recorded at least ten times. Its specificity is not known. The data belong to a study of human T cells and chemical hapten exposure. About the research overall: Upper-back patch tests with 0.01% DPC were read at 6 days. Regarding the study as a whole: Controls formed significantly fewer large CDR3 similarity clusters than expanded TCRs did. It should be noted that donors had alopecia, so their immune response may differ from healthy people's.

Unique molecular identifiers were attached to individual cDNA molecules during library preparation. TCRdb passed the RACE reads through MiXCR, listing each CDR3 protein once. The data show about 54,000 distinct CDR3 sequences, 7.5% to 10% seen once. This sample's time point: patch test 2, 6 weeks after DPC sensitization. Treatment specified: therapeutic diphenylcyclopropenone sensitization with weekly scalp DPC. V was cut by 4 bases and J by 4 bases, with 10 bases left in between. This CDR3 region has 13 residues. Germline assignment: CDR1 MDHEN and CDR2 SYDVKM. This chain joins TRBV28 and TRBJ1-2, with a possible D match to TRBD1 (6 bases). Sequenced material: whole blood, taken in connection with sensitization to the hapten diphenylcyclopropenone (DPC). This TCR came from a woman aged 50 to 60 with alopecia areata. Some clones in this sample may be carry-over from other donors' samples. The CDR3, as DNA: TGTGCCAGCAGTTGGGGAGGGGGCTATGGCTACACCTTC. Translation: CASSWGGGYGYTF.